This section outlines one TCR beta chain sequence together with its context. The target antigen is unknown. This specimen comes from a study of shared clonotypes between healthy human individuals. Study information: A couple of women and three men aged 18 to 49 made up the donors. Study outcomes and limitations: Naive CD4 clonotype sharing across several donors was about 5%. Rarefaction gave evidence that sorted-subset sequencing remained incomplete despite large depth.

This CDR3 comprises 15 residues. The ends were cut back, 3 bases at V and 3 bases at J, with 14 bases in the middle. Germline lookup yields CDR1 SEHNR and CDR2 FQNEAQ (reference sequence). CD45RO-negative, CCR7-selected cells formed the naive CD8 fraction, which excluded terminally differentiated effector memory CD45RA+ cells. In the study's own analysis: For the immunoSEQ data, sequences were junction-only without quality scores, so filtering differed. Sequenced by immunoSEQ multiplex PCR; TCRdb stores in-frame clones only, minus some. V, J and clone size are taken as reported in that table, and D and trimming were inferred from the DNA itself. Of roughly 2.1 million clones listed, about 93% were seen once; the top ten hold roughly 1.7%.

What was sequenced was naive CD8+ T cells from PBMCs. The TCR was taken from a man between 18 and 35 years old in good health. Some clones in this sample may be carry-over from other donors' samples. V gene TRBV7-9 combines with J gene TRBJ1-2; D possibly corresponds to TRBD1 (5 bases). DNA of the CDR3: TGTGCCAGCAGCTTGGTCTCGGACAACTACTATGGCTACACCTTC. Translated, it gives CASSLVSDNYYGYTF.